This T cell receptor beta chain is from a study of blood T cell repertoires in COVID-19. Assignment of participants to cohorts was predicated upon participant-reported clinical history. As processed by the authors: Estimation of nucleated cell counts was performed using reference gene primer amplification. Clones were sequenced by immunoSEQ multiplex PCR, and TCRdb holds only the in-frame ones, with some missing. That table supplies the V and J calls and clone size; D and trimming were determined from the DNA. The table includes around 230,000 clones, around nine tenths detected once. This CDR3 has 14 residues. The germline gives CDR1 SGHAT, CDR2 FQNNGV. V lost 2 bases, J lost 1 base, and 8 bases lay in between.

The source is a woman aged 25 to 39 with acute COVID-19. The material sequenced was PBMCs or T cells enriched from blood (not recorded which). The J gene is TRBJ1-2, the V gene TRBV11-2; D not resolved. The CDR3 DNA follows: TGTGCCAGCAGCTTAAACAGATATAACTATGGCTACACCTTC. Translation: CASSLNRYNYGYTF.